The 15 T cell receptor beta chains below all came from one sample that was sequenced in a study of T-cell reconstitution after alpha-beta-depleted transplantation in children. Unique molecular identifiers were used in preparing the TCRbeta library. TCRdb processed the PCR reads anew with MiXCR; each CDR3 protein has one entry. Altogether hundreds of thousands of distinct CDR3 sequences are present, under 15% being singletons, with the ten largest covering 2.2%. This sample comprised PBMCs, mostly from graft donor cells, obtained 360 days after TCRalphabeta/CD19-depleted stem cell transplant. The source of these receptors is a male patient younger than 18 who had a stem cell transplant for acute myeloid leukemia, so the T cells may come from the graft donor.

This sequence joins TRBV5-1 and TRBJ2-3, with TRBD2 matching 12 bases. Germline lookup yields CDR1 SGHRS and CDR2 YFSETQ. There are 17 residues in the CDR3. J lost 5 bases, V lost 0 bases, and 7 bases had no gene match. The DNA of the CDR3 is TGCGCCAGCAGCTTGGTTCCTAGCGGGAGGGCCCAAGATACGCAGTATTTT. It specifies CASSLVPSGRAQDTQYF.

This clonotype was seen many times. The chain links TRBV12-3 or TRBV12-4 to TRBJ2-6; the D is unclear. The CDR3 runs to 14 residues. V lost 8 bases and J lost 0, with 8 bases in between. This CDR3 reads CASLLDSGANVLTF. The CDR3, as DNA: TGTGCCAGCTTGTTGGACTCTGGGGCCAACGTCCTGACTTTC.

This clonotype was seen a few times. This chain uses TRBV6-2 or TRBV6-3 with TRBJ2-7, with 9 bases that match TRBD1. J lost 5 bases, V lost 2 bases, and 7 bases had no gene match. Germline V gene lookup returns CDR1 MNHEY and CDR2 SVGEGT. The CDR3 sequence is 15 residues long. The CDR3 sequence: CASSYGTGRRNEQYF. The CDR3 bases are TGTGCCAGCAGTTACGGGACAGGGAGGAGGAACGAGCAGTACTTC.

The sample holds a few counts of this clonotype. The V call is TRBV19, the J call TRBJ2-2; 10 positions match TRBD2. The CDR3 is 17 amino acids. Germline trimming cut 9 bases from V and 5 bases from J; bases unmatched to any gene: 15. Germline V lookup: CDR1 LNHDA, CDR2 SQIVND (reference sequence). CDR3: CASRRGLAGVRTGELFF. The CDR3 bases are TGTGCCAGCCGGAGAGGGCTAGCGGGAGTAAGGACCGGGGAGCTGTTTTTT.

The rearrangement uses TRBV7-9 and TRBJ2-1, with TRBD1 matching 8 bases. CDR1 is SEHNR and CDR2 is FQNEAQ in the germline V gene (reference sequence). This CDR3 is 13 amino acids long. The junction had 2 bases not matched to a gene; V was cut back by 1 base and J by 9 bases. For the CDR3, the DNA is TGTGCCAGCAGCTTAGGGACAGGGCTTGAGCAGTTCTTC. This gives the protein CASSLGTGLEQFF.

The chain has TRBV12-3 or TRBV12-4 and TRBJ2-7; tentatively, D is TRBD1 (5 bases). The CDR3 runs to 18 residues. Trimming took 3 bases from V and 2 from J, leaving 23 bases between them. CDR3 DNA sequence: TGTGCCAGCAGTTTCCCCGACAGTGGCCCTCTTCCTACCTACGAGCAGTACTTC. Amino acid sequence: CASSFPDSGPLPTYEQYF.

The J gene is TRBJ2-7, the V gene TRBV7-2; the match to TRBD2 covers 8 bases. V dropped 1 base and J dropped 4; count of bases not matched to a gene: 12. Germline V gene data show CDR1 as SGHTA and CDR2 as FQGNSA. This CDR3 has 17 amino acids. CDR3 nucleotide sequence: TGTGCCAGCAGCTTAGTACCGGGAGGGGTATTGGTATACGAGCAGTACTTC. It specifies CASSLVPGGVLVYEQYF.

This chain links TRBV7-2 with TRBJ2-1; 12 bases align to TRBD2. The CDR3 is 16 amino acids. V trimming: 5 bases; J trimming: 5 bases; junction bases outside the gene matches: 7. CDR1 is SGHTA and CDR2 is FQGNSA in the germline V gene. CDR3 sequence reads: CASSRRLAGANNEQFF. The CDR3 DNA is TGTGCCAGCAGCAGGCGACTAGCGGGGGCCAACAATGAGCAGTTCTTC.

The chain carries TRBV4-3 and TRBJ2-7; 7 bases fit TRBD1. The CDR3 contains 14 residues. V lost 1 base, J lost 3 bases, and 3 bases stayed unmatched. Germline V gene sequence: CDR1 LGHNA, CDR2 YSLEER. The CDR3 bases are TGCGCCAGCAGCCAAGTGCGGACAGGCTACGAGCAGTACTTC. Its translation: CASSQVRTGYEQYF.

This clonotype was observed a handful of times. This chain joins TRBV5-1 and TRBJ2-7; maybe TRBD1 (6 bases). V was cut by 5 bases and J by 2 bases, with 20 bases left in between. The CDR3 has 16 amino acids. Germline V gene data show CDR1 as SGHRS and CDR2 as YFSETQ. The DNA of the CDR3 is TGCGCCAGCAGACGGACAGTCCGAGCCCTAGCCTACGAGCAGTACTTC. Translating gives CASRRTVRALAYEQYF.

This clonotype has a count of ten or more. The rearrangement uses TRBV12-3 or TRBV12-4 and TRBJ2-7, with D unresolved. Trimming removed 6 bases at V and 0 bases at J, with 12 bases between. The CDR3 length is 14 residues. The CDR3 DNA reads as TGTGCCAGCAGAGCCCCAAGAAGCTCCTACGAGCAGTACTTC. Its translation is CASRAPRSSYEQYF.

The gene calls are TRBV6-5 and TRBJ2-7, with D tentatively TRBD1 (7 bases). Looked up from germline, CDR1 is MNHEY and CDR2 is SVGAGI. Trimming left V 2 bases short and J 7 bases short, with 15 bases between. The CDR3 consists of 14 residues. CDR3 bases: TGTGCCAGCAGTTACGTGGAACAGGGGAGGGAGCAGTACTTC. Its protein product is CASSYVEQGREQYF.

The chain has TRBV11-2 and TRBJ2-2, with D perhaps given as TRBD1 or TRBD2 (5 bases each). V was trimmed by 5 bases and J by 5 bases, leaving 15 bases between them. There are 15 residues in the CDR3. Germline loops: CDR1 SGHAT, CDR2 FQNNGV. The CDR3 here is CASSARDLRTGELFF. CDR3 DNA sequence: TGTGCCAGCAGCGCCCGGGACCTAAGAACCGGGGAGCTGTTTTTT.

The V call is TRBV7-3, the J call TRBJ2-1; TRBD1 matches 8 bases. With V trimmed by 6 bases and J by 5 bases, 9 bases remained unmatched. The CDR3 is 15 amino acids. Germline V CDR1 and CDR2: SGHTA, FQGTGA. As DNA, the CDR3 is TGTGCCAGCAGGGCGGGGCCAGGGGGCAACAATGAGCAGTTCTTC. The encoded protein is CASRAGPGGNNEQFF.

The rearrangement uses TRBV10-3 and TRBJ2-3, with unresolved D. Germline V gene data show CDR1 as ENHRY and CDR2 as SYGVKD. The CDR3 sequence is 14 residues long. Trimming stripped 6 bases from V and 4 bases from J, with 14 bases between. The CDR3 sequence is CAIRAGPSPDTQYF. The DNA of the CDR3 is TGTGCCATCAGGGCAGGACCTTCCCCAGATACGCAGTATTTT.